The 10 T cell receptor beta chains listed next were all sequenced from one sample in a study of CD8+CD57+ T cells in acquired aplastic anemia. Selection for sequencing was limited to patients who had shown CD8+CD57+ cell expansion by flow cytometry. Investigators profiled TCR beta VDJ and CDR3 from genomic DNA template. In TCRdb, the reads were re-called with MiXCR into one record per CDR3 protein. Of more than 250,000 distinct CDR3 sequences in the sample, around 82% were seen once. The sequenced sample consisted of sorted CD4+, CD8+, or CD8+CD57+ T cells (not recorded which) from PBMCs. The source is a human donor with aplastic anemia.

This clonotype occurred once. This chain links TRBV11-3 with TRBJ1-5, with D possibly matching TRBD1 (5 bases). The CDR3 is 14 residues long. Trimming stripped 3 bases from V and 4 bases from J, with 10 bases between. The germline gives CDR1 SGHNT, CDR2 YENEEA. DNA of the CDR3: TGTGCCAGCAGCTTCGTCAGGGCTAATCAGCCCCAGCATTTT. Its translation is CASSFVRANQPQHF.

The CDR3 spells CASSYPGDPDTQYF. In DNA, the CDR3 is TGTGCCAGCAGTTACCCGGGAGACCCCGATACGCAGTATTTT. J is TRBJ2-3 and V is TRBV7-8, with a tentative D call TRBD2 (6 bases). Trimming took 6 bases from V and 6 from J, leaving 16 bases between them. The CDR3 sequence is 14 residues long. The germline CDR1 and CDR2 sequences are SGHVS and FQNEAQ.

Worth noting for this clonotype: An end of the junction differs from the germline gene, which may be a read error. The CDR3 sequence is CASSLAPTAPHF. The CDR3 bases are TGTGCCAGCAGCTTAGCCCCCACAGCGCCGCATTTT. The chain has TRBV7-2 and TRBJ2-3; the D is unclear. This CDR3 is built from 12 residues. Germline assignment: CDR1 SGHTA and CDR2 FQGNSA.

This clonotype was detected only once. The chain couples TRBV5-4 to TRBJ1-2; unclear D gene. Germline V CDR1 and CDR2: SGHNT, YYREEE (reference sequence). V lost 0 bases and J lost 4, with 16 bases in between. The CDR3 loop spans 16 amino acids. CDR3 residues: CASSLVEVSSVYGYTF. CDR3 coding DNA: TGTGCCAGCAGCTTGGTAGAGGTTTCATCGGTCTATGGCTACACCTTC.

The rearrangement uses TRBV12-3 or TRBV12-4 and TRBJ1-6; 8 positions agree with TRBD1. CDR3 length equals 16 residues. J lost 9 bases, V lost 6 bases, and 13 bases had no gene match. CDR3 loop: CASRGTGTGRISPLHF. The CDR3 nucleotides are TGTGCCAGCAGAGGTACCGGGACAGGACGAATTTCACCCCTCCACTTT.

About this clonotype itself: The junction shows a germline mismatch at one end, possibly a read error. This chain connects TRBV2 to TRBJ1-4; D uncertain. The CDR3 contains 14 residues. CDR1 and CDR2 from the germline V gene are SNHLY and FYNNEI. The CDR3 nucleotides are TGTGCCAGCAGGGTAGGCTCAACTAATGCAAAACTGTTTTTT. It is translated as CASRVGSTNAKLFF. The whole variable domain, remainder taken from reference TRBV2 and TRBJ1-4, is EPEVTQTPSHQVTQMGQEVILRCVPISNHLYFYWYRQILGQKVEFLVSFYNNEISEKSEIFDDQFSVERPDGSNFTLKIRSTKLEDSAMYFCASRVGSTNAKLFFGSGTQLSVL.

The V and J genes are TRBV12-5 and TRBJ1-6; 8 bases match TRBD1. Germline V gene lookup returns CDR1 LGHNT and CDR2 FRNRAP. The CDR3 has 14 amino acids. Trimming removed 9 bases from V and 7 bases from J; junction bases left unmatched: 8. CDR3 region: CASTSDRGNSPLHF. DNA for the CDR3: TGTGCTAGCACCTCAGACAGGGGCAATTCACCCCTCCACTTT.

This clonotype was counted between two and nine times. It may be a read error: a sequence one base away is much more abundant. The rearrangement uses TRBV7-9 and TRBJ1-1; D not resolved. Germline CDR1 is SEHNR and CDR2 is FQNEAQ (reference sequence). The germline V and J ends were trimmed by 3 bases and 14 bases, with 25 bases remaining between them. This CDR3 comprises 15 residues. The CDR3 spells CASSFERSGESDEFF. The CDR3, as DNA: TGTGCCAGCAGCTTTGAAAGAAGCGGGGAGAGCGATGAGTTCTTT.

The gene calls are TRBV6-1 and TRBJ1-5, with D possibly being TRBD1 (5 bases). With 7 bases removed from V and 3 bases from J, the gap between germline ends came to 16 bases. This CDR3 comprises 15 residues. Looked up from germline, CDR1 is MNHNS and CDR2 is SASEGT. The CDR3 spells CASKISWGYNQPQHF. DNA for the CDR3: TGTGCCAGCAAGATTTCTTGGGGGTACAATCAGCCCCAGCATTTT.

Note on this clonotype: The DNA is left out, because the CDR3 cannot be placed on it with certainty; the CDR3 is given as TCRdb lists it. The genes are TRBV7-2 and TRBJ2-7; the DNA was not compared with TRBD2, the D call given in the table. In germline, CDR1 is SGHTA, CDR2 FQGNSA. Including both end residues, the CDR3 is 14 amino acids long. The CDR3 here is CASSAGSGSPLHFV.